This TCR beta chain was found in a study of regulatory T cells in long-lasting Graves disease. The study's findings and limits: Persistent disease showed a preference for TRBV28, TRBJ1-2 and TRBJ2-5.

As concerns this clonotype: The antigen remains unidentified.

Germline CDR1 reads SNHLY; CDR2 reads FYNNEI. The CDR3 is 15 amino acids. Documented time point: newly diagnosed GD, antithyroid drugs for less than 3 months. The authors made the TCR library using RNA they extracted from PBMCs. Relying on iRepertoire HTBI primers and Arm-PCR of CDR3 regions, the team built TCR beta libraries. Using its own MiXCR run on the multiplex PCR reads, TCRdb lists one record per CDR3 protein. This sample carries 350,000 to 400,000 distinct CDR3 sequences, 15% to 20% of them seen once, and the ten largest clones take around 21%. These data were likewise used in another study, on T cells in Graves' hyperthyroidism and ophthalmopathy.

Sequencing used peripheral blood mononuclear cells (PBMCs), obtained at new diagnosis, from a patient treated with antithyroid drugs. V and J are TRBV2 and TRBJ2-3, with 11 bases lining up with TRBD2. The DNA end lines up better with TRBJ2-1; the J call may be wrong. The receptor was derived from a woman in her late teens or twenties with Graves disease. The CDR3 sequence is CASSDTSGRGDTQFF. The CDR3 coding sequence is TGTGCCAGCAGTGATACTAGCGGGAGAGGAGATACGCAGTTCTTC.